This is a list of T cell receptor beta chains from one sample in a study of OX40 agonist ivuxolimab in advanced cancers. Assay used: immunoSEQ multiplex PCR; TCRdb lists only in-frame clones, some missing. The sample shows about 70,000 clones, over 70% of them seen only once. The sequencing here drew on CD4+ or CD8+ T cells sorted from blood, taken in a trial of the OX40 agonist ivuxolimab. The receptors originated from an adult with an advanced solid tumor such as melanoma, head and neck, liver or kidney cancer. CDR3s include the opening cysteine and the closing phenylalanine or tryptophan. D genes are given only for firm matches. Size values are once, few and many counts, or a class for expanded clones, and some rows have none.

D	V	size	J	CDR3	DNA
.	TRBV10-1	.	TRBJ1-5	CASSAGVYSNQPQHF	TGCGCCAGCAGTGCAGGTGTCTATAGCAATCAGCCCCAGCATTTT
.	TRBV19	.	TRBJ2-1	CASSWAGRAYNEQFF	TGTGCCAGTAGTTGGGCGGGACGCGCCTACAATGAGCAGTTCTTC
.	TRBV7-9	.	TRBJ2-5	CASSLQGPQGEQYF	TGTGCCAGCAGCTTGCAGGGGCCCCAGGGTGAGCAGTACTTC
TRBD1	TRBV6-6	.	TRBJ2-7	CASSRQGTSPEQYF	TGTGCCAGCAGCCGACAGGGTACTTCCCCCGAGCAGTACTTC
.	TRBV6-5	.	TRBJ2-5	CASSYSGHRGTQYF	TGTGCCAGCAGTTACTCGGGGCACCGAGGGACCCAGTACTTC
TRBD2	TRBV5-1	.	TRBJ2-2	CASSREAGAGELFF	TGCGCCAGCAGCCGGGAAGCGGGGGCCGGGGAGCTGTTTTTT
TRBD1	TRBV6-6	.	TRBJ2-7	CASSTQTGGFIYEQYF	TGTGCCAGCAGTACCCAAACAGGGGGGTTTATCTACGAGCAGTACTTC
.	TRBV27	.	TRBJ2-1	CASRSPRQGGEEQFF	TGTGCCAGCAGATCCCCCAGACAGGGCGGGGAGGAGCAGTTCTTC
.	TRBV6-1	.	TRBJ1-5	CASSPRGTLRPQHF	TGTGCCAGCAGCCCTCGAGGGACCCTGCGGCCCCAGCATTTT
.	TRBV4-3	.	TRBJ1-6	CASSQTKAGNSPLHF	TGCGCCAGCAGCCAAACAAAGGCAGGGAATTCACCCCTCCACTTT
.	TRBV5-1	.	TRBJ2-7	CASSLEAGVYYEQYF	TGCGCCAGCAGCTTGGAGGCAGGGGTATACTACGAGCAGTACTTC
TRBD1	TRBV5-1	once	TRBJ1-2	CASSPTAGQDYGYTF	TGCGCCAGCAGCCCAACGGCTGGACAGGACTATGGCTACACCTTC
.	TRBV5-1	.	TRBJ2-1	CASSPVGVTYNEQFF	TGCGCCAGCTCACCGGTTGGGGTTACCTACAATGAGCAGTTCTTC
.	TRBV7-2	.	TRBJ1-1	CASSRRVDTEAFF	TGTGCCAGCAGCCGGAGGGTCGACACTGAAGCTTTCTTT
.	TRBV6-1	medium-sized	TRBJ1-5	CASSEVAGGNQPQHF	TGTGCCAGCAGTGAAGTTGCAGGGGGCAATCAGCCCCAGCATTTT
.	TRBV4-1	.	TRBJ2-5	CASSQDTATIQYF	TGCGCCAGCAGCCAAGATACAGCCACCATCCAGTACTTC
.	TRBV11-2	.	TRBJ2-1	CASSLGGAETDEQFF	TGTGCCAGCAGCTTAGGAGGGGCCGAAACCGATGAGCAGTTCTTC
TRBD1	TRBV5-4	.	TRBJ2-7	CASSRPGQGMDEQYF	TGTGCCAGCAGCCGACCGGGACAGGGGATGGACGAGCAGTACTTC
.	TRBV19	.	TRBJ1-5	CASSTIFLGYSNQPQHF	TGTGCCAGTAGTACTATCTTTCTGGGGTATAGCAATCAGCCCCAGCATTTT
TRBD1	TRBV5-6	.	TRBJ2-5	CASSPWDRLLQETQYF	TGTGCCAGCAGCCCGTGGGACAGACTTCTCCAAGAGACCCAGTACTTC
.	TRBV29-1	.	TRBJ1-1	CSVFKSSEAFF	TGCAGCGTTTTTAAGTCCAGCGAAGCTTTCTTT
.	TRBV7-3	.	TRBJ2-1	CASSVNRDVDEQFF	TGTGCCAGCAGCGTAAATCGGGATGTCGATGAGCAGTTCTTC
.	TRBV5-4	.	TRBJ2-1	CASSLAQGSYNEQFF	TGTGCCAGCAGCTTGGCCCAAGGATCCTACAATGAGCAGTTCTTC
.	TRBV19	.	TRBJ2-5	CASRDRQETQYF	TGTGCCAGTAGGGACAGACAAGAGACCCAGTACTTC
.	TRBV30	.	TRBJ1-3	CAWSINSGNTIYF	TGTGCCTGGAGTATTAACTCTGGAAACACCATATATTTT
.	TRBV15	.	TRBJ2-6	CATSRNTGANVLTF	TGTGCCACCAGCAGAAACACTGGGGCCAACGTCCTGACTTTC
TRBD1	TRBV18	.	TRBJ2-2	CASSPTGANTGELFF	TGTGCCAGCTCACCGACAGGGGCGAACACCGGGGAGCTGTTTTTT
.	TRBV7-9	.	TRBJ2-1	CACAGDGSSVEQFF	TGTGCCTGCGCAGGGGATGGATCGAGCGTTGAGCAGTTCTTC
TRBD1	TRBV18	.	TRBJ1-3	CASSPGQSPGNTIYF	TGTGCCAGCTCACCGGGACAGTCGCCTGGAAACACCATATATTTT
.	TRBV15	.	TRBJ1-4	CATSRARRTHEKLFF	TGTGCCACCAGCAGAGCCCGAAGAACGCATGAAAAACTGTTTTTT
TRBD1	TRBV19	.	TRBJ2-1	CASRDRTGGYDEQFF	TGTGCCAGTAGGGACAGGACAGGGGGCTACGATGAGCAGTTCTTC
.	TRBV9	.	TRBJ1-5	CASSEGGGNNQPQHF	TGTGCCAGCAGCGAGGGAGGGGGTAACAATCAGCCCCAGCATTTT
TRBD1	TRBV5-4	.	TRBJ2-7	CASSLAGQGSYEQYF	TGTGCCAGCAGCTTGGCTGGACAGGGAAGCTACGAGCAGTACTTC
TRBD2	TRBV2	.	TRBJ2-5	CASSEASGAQETQYF	TGTGCCAGCAGTGAAGCTAGCGGGGCCCAAGAGACCCAGTACTTC
.	TRBV19	.	TRBJ1-3	CASSINYEFSGNTIYF	TGTGCCAGTAGTATAAATTATGAATTCTCTGGAAACACCATATATTTT
.	TRBV10-3	.	TRBJ1-5	CAISEDVYDQPQHF	TGTGCCATCAGTGAGGACGTATACGATCAGCCCCAGCATTTT
.	TRBV21-1	.	TRBJ1-1	CASNKGGATAEAFF	TGTGCCAGCAATAAGGGGGGGGCTACGGCTGAAGCTTTCTTT
.	TRBV7-9	.	TRBJ2-1	CASSLWGASHYNEQFF	TGTGCCAGCAGCTTATGGGGAGCGAGCCACTACAATGAGCAGTTCTTC
.	TRBV10-3	.	TRBJ2-4	CAISDNDGEEYF	TGTGCCATCAGTGACAACGACGGCGAAGAGTACTTC
.	TRBV4-2	.	TRBJ2-3	CASSQGFRGDTQYF	TGTGCCAGCAGCCAAGGCTTCCGCGGAGATACGCAGTATTTT
TRBD1	TRBV2	.	TRBJ1-6	CACQTGYNSPLHF	TGTGCCTGCCAGACAGGGTACAATTCACCCCTCCACTTT
.	TRBV4-1	.	TRBJ1-4	CASSRQTVGEKLFF	TGCGCCAGCAGCCGTCAAACAGTCGGCGAAAAACTGTTTTTT
TRBD2	TRBV5-4	.	TRBJ2-3	CASSQGLAASTDTQYF	TGTGCCAGCAGCCAGGGACTAGCGGCAAGCACAGATACGCAGTATTTT
TRBD2	TRBV7-9	.	TRBJ2-5	CASSWGGETQYF	TGTGCCAGCAGCTGGGGGGGAGAGACCCAGTACTTC
.	TRBV28	.	TRBJ1-2	CATQRGDLPYTF	TGTGCTACTCAGCGGGGAGATCTCCCCTACACCTTC
TRBD1	TRBV18	.	TRBJ1-3	CASSPYSLGQGSGNTIYF	TGTGCCAGCTCACCATACTCTCTGGGACAGGGCTCTGGAAACACCATATATTTT
.	TRBV7-8	.	TRBJ2-3	CASSLFPGERRDTQYF	TGTGCCAGCAGCCTTTTCCCGGGGGAAAGAAGGGATACGCAGTATTTT
.	TRBV28	.	TRBJ1-6	CASSLSQNNSPLHF	TGTGCCAGCAGTTTATCACAGAATAATTCACCCCTCCACTTT
TRBD2	TRBV6-6	.	TRBJ2-1	CASSRTSGYNEQFF	TGTGCCAGCAGTCGGACTAGCGGTTACAATGAGCAGTTCTTC
TRBD2	TRBV4-3	.	TRBJ2-7	CASSQATSGAYEQYF	TGCGCCAGCAGCCAAGCAACTAGCGGAGCCTACGAGCAGTACTTC
.	TRBV7-2	.	TRBJ1-1	CASSLVPRNTEAFF	TGTGCCAGCAGCTTAGTCCCTCGGAACACTGAAGCTTTCTTT
.	TRBV5-6	once	TRBJ1-1	CASSLVANTEAFF	TGTGCCAGCAGCTTGGTGGCGAACACTGAAGCTTTCTTT
TRBD1	TRBV5-1	.	TRBJ1-4	CASSPMTGGNEKLFF	TGCGCCAGCAGCCCTATGACAGGGGGGAATGAAAAACTGTTTTTT